This TCR beta chain derives from a study of blood T cell repertoires in COVID-19. For the study at large: Donors in the United States, Italy and Spain gave samples during acute or convalescent COVID-19. PBMCs, B-cell-depleted T cells, or T cells were the source of the cDNA or gDNA that made up the material.

V lost 3 bases and J lost 6; bases outside the gene matches: 6. This CDR3 contains 14 residues. CDR1 and CDR2 from the germline V gene are LNHDA and SQIVND (reference sequence). Libraries were prepared by immunoSEQ multiplex PCR; TCRdb keeps only in-frame clonotypes and omits some of them. The profile covers almost 55,000 clones, with around 84% appearing a single time and 2.6% taken by the ten largest. The sequence came from a man aged 45-65 years with acute or convalescent COVID-19. Material: peripheral blood. This chain uses TRBV19 with TRBJ2-7, with 9 nucleotides matching TRBD2. The CDR3 nucleotides are TGTGCCAGTAGTATTAGCGGGAGCGGGGCCGAGCAGTACTTC. This encodes CASSISGSGAEQYF.